This T cell receptor beta chain was captured by sequencing in a study of blood T cell repertoires in COVID-19. About the research overall: Donors in the United States, Italy and Spain gave samples during acute or convalescent COVID-19. In each case, the material was cDNA or gDNA derived from T cells, B-cell-depleted T cells, or PBMCs.

J lost 4 bases, V lost 1 base, and 6 bases had no gene match. This CDR3 has 15 residues. CDR1 and CDR2 from the germline V gene are LGHDT and YNNKEL (reference sequence). Per the authors' pipeline: Reference gene primer amplification in the assay estimated nucleated cell counts. Only in-frame clones appear in the TCRdb table, and some are missing; sequencing was by immunoSEQ multiplex PCR. V, J and clone size are those of that table, while D and trimming were read from the DNA. Of about 95,000 clones listed, roughly 80% are singletons. V and J are TRBV3-1 (or the pseudogene TRBV3-2) and TRBJ1-2, with 7 bases matching TRBD1. Sample: peripheral blood. This clonotype was sampled from a man older than 75 with active or convalescent COVID-19. The CDR3 DNA follows: TGTGCCAGCAGCCAAGGGAGGGGGCTAACCTATGGCTACACCTTC. Its translation is CASSQGRGLTYGYTF.